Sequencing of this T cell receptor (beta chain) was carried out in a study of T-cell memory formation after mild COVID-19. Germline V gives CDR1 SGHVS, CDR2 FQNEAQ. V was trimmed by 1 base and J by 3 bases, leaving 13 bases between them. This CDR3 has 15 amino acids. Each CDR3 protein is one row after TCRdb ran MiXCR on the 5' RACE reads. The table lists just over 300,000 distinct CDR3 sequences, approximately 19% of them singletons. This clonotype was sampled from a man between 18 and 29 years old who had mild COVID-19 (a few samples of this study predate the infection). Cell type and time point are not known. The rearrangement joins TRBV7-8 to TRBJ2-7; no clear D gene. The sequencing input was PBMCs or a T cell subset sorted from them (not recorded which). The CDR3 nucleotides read TGTGCCAGCAGCTTAGAGGCAGGAGCCTACTACGAGCAGTACGTC. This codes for CASSLEAGAYYEQYV.